The following is a T cell receptor (beta chain) sequence with its context. The antigen is undetermined. This entry belongs to a study of cytomegalovirus exposure and HLA in healthy donors. V was clipped by 0 bases and J by 2 bases; unmatched bases: 12. CDR3 length: 19 residues. Germline-derived CDR1 and CDR2 are MDHEN and SYDVKM. It was with 60 Vbeta and 13 Jbeta primers that the PCR ran. Clones were read by immunoSEQ multiplex PCR, and TCRdb kept only the in-frame ones, dropping some. Counted here are around 200,000 clones, around two thirds occurring once; the ten biggest clones make up less than 3%. Points from the study as a whole: An analysis done earlier found most TCR beta V segments productive about 90% or about 30% of the time. When presence/absence was analysed, sequencing depth was taken to be roughly uniform across donors. TCR beta sequences reportedly predicted the HLA-A and HLA-B alleles of most subjects accurately. Most observed TCR sequences were rare, whereas some public TCRs were detected in many donors.

The chain employs TRBV28 and TRBJ1-1, with 10 bases matching TRBD1. Sequencing input: PBMCs. The sequence was obtained from a man aged 35 to 55 in good health and CMV-seronegative. CDR3 in amino acids: CASSLWVPGTGAGNTEAFF. The CDR3 bases are TGTGCCAGCAGTTTATGGGTTCCCGGGACAGGGGCTGGTAACACTGAAGCTTTCTTT.